The rows below give T cell receptor beta chains drawn from one sample of a study of cytomegalovirus exposure and HLA in healthy donors. Sequencing used immunoSEQ multiplex PCR; TCRdb keeps in-frame clones, though not all of them. The table includes around 150,000 clones, roughly 72% detected once. Sequenced material: PBMCs. These receptors originate from a man aged 40-49 years in good health and CMV-seropositive. Both conserved end residues are part of each CDR3.

j_call: TRBJ2-1
v_call: TRBV6-6
cdr3_aa: CASTRLAGGNNEQFF

j_call: TRBJ1-2
v_call: TRBV11-2
cdr3_aa: CASLEPGGKASGYTF

j_call: TRBJ2-3
v_call: TRBV10-3
cdr3_aa: CAISGSGGLTDTQYF

j_call: TRBJ1-5
v_call: TRBV19
cdr3_aa: CASRDRGNQPQHF

j_call: TRBJ1-1
v_call: TRBV6-6
cdr3_aa: CASSSDRGMNTEAFF

j_call: TRBJ2-6
v_call: TRBV13
cdr3_aa: CASSSGRVGSGANVLTF

j_call: TRBJ1-1
v_call: TRBV6-1
cdr3_aa: CASSRRTEAFF

j_call: TRBJ2-5
v_call: TRBV4-1
cdr3_aa: CASSQEAGGHQETQYF

j_call: TRBJ1-5
v_call: TRBV7-9
cdr3_aa: CASSLGGTGNQPQHF

j_call: TRBJ2-7
v_call: TRBV6-6
cdr3_aa: CASSLQGGQDEQYF

j_call: TRBJ2-7
v_call: TRBV6-6
cdr3_aa: CASRTSGVSEQYF

j_call: TRBJ2-1
v_call: TRBV5-5
cdr3_aa: CASSLDGGGFYNEQFF

j_call: TRBJ2-1
v_call: TRBV2
cdr3_aa: CASSVAGDSYNEQFF

j_call: TRBJ1-3
v_call: TRBV7-2
cdr3_aa: CASSLERAGGNTIYF

j_call: TRBJ1-4
v_call: TRBV5-1
cdr3_aa: CASCRHPGHEKLFF

j_call: TRBJ1-1
v_call: TRBV4-3
cdr3_aa: CASSQVSSGTEAFF